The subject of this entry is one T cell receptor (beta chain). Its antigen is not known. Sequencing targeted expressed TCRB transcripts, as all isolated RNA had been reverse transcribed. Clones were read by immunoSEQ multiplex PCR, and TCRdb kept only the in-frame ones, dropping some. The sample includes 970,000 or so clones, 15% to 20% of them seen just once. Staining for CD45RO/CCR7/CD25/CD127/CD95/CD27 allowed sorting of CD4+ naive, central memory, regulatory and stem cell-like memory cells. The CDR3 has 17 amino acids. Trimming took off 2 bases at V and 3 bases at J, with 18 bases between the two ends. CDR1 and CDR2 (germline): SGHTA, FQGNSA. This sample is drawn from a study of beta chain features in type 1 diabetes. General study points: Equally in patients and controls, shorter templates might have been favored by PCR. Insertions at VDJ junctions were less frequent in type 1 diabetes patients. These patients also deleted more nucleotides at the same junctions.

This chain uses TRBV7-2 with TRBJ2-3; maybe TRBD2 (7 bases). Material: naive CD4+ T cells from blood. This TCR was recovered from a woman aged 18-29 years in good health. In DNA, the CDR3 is TGTGCCAGCAGCTTATTCCCCGGGGGAGGGGGGACAGATACGCAGTATTTT. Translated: CASSLFPGGGGTDTQYF. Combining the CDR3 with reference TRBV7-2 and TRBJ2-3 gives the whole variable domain GAGVSQSPSNKVTEKGKDVELRCDPISGHTALYWYRQSLGQGLEFLIYFQGNSAPDKSGLPSDRFSAERTGGSVSTLTIQRTQQEDSAVYLCASSLFPGGGGTDTQYFGPGTRLTVL.